The next 26 T cell receptor beta chains were all read from a single sample in a study of early T cells in non-severe SARS-CoV-2 infection. TCRdb re-called the 5' RACE reads through MiXCR, storing one row per CDR3 protein. The sample shows about 22,000 distinct CDR3 sequences, under 4.5% of them seen only once. Sequenced input: whole blood. These receptors came from an adult who was a healthcare worker with PCR-confirmed SARS-CoV-2 infection or an uninfected control (not recorded which).

This clonotype was counted at least ten times. The rearrangement links TRBV7-2 to TRBJ2-2; no firm D call. The germline V gene has CDR1 SGHTA and CDR2 FQGNSA. The CDR3 contains 13 residues. V lost 3 bases and J lost 2, with 4 bases in between. CDR3 in DNA: TGTGCCAGCAGCTTGCCAAACACCGGGGAGCTGTTTTTT. It is translated as CASSLPNTGELFF.

This clonotype was counted many times. The J gene is TRBJ1-4, the V gene TRBV20-1; D call uncertain. CDR3 length: 14 residues. Germline V gives CDR1 DFQATT, CDR2 SNEGSKA (reference sequence). The ends were cut back, 6 bases at V and 2 bases at J, with 13 bases in the middle. DNA for the CDR3: TGCAGTGCCGAGAGTAGGGTGACTAATGAAAAACTGTTTTTT. The encoded protein is CSAESRVTNEKLFF.

The sample holds many counts of this clonotype. The rearrangement uses TRBV5-1 and TRBJ1-1, with TRBD1 identical over 11 bases. Losses at the gene ends were 3 bases for V and 4 bases for J; bases not matched to a gene: 2. This CDR3 contains 14 residues. Germline lookup yields CDR1 SGHRS and CDR2 YFSETQ. DNA of the CDR3: TGCGCCAGCAGCTGGGGACAGGGGGTCACTGAAGCTTTCTTT. It is translated as CASSWGQGVTEAFF.

This clonotype was detected many times. The CDR3 DNA is TGTGCCAGCAGCTTCCCGTCGGGCCCCCCGACAGGGGGATCCTACGAGCAGTACTTC. The encoded protein is CASSFPSGPPTGGSYEQYF. This chain joins TRBV7-9 and TRBJ2-7; the match to TRBD1 covers 9 bases. Trimming cost V 3 bases and J 1 base; bases outside gene matches: 16. There are 19 residues in the CDR3. Germline V CDR1 and CDR2: SEHNR, FQNEAQ (reference sequence).

This clonotype was observed many times. The chain couples TRBV9 to TRBJ1-6, with no clear D. Trimming cost V 4 bases and J 9 bases, with 17 bases left between them. Germline V gene sequence: CDR1 SGDLS, CDR2 YYNGEE. The CDR3 runs to 15 residues. CDR3 amino acids: CASSPTIAGSSPLHF. CDR3 DNA: TGTGCCAGCAGCCCGACCATTGCGGGGAGTTCACCCCTCCACTTT. Supplemented by reference TRBV9 and TRBJ1-6, the full variable domain reads DSGVTQTPKHLITATGQRVTLRCSPRSGDLSVYWYQQSLDQGLQFLIQYYNGEERAKGNILERFSAQQFPDLHSELNLSSLELGDSALYFCASSPTIAGSSPLHFGNGTRLTVT.

The table lists this clonotype with a few counts. The chain couples TRBV7-2 to TRBJ2-7; D gene ambiguous. V dropped 1 base and J dropped 4 bases, with 2 bases sitting between them. CDR1 SGHTA and CDR2 FQGNSA come from the germline V gene. The CDR3 loop spans 11 amino acids. CDR3 sequence (DNA): TGTGCCAGCAGCTTAGAGTACGAGCAGTACTTC. Protein: CASSLEYEQYF.

V and J are TRBV7-2 and TRBJ2-5; 7 nucleotides agree with TRBD2. The germline gives CDR1 SGHTA, CDR2 FQGNSA. The CDR3 sequence is 14 residues long. V shed 0 bases, J shed 2 bases, and the junction held 0 bases outside the gene matches. CDR3 in amino acids: CASSLASGQETQYF. In nucleotides, the CDR3 is TGTGCCAGCAGCTTAGCTAGCGGGCAAGAGACCCAGTACTTC.

This clonotype was counted many times. This sequence joins TRBV11-2 and TRBJ2-1; D uncertain. Per the germline V gene, CDR1 is SGHAT and CDR2 is FQNNGV. This CDR3 has 13 residues. Trimming stripped 0 bases from V and 8 bases from J, with 8 bases between. The CDR3 loop is CASSLDRSDEQFF. The CDR3 DNA follows: TGTGCCAGCAGCTTAGATCGGTCGGATGAGCAGTTCTTC.

This chain joins TRBV12-3 or TRBV12-4 and TRBJ2-1; tentatively, D is TRBD2 (5 bases). Trimming pared 5 bases from V and 3 bases from J, leaving 17 bases between. This CDR3 contains 16 residues. In nucleotides, the CDR3 is TGTGCCAGCAGTGACGCCGGACTCTCCTTCTACAATGAGCAGTTCTTC. Its translation: CASSDAGLSFYNEQFF.

This clonotype was detected only a few times. The rearrangement joins TRBV10-3 to TRBJ1-2; TRBD1 matches 9 bases. With 2 bases clipped from V and 4 bases from J, the junction kept 2 bases outside the gene matches. Germline V CDR1 and CDR2: ENHRY, SYGVKD. The CDR3 covers 14 residues. The CDR3 spells CAISETDRGYGYTF. The CDR3 DNA sequence: TGTGCCATCAGTGAGACGGACAGGGGCTATGGCTACACCTTC.

This clonotype appeared many times. The rearrangement uses TRBV12-5 and TRBJ1-6; D unclear. Trimming removed 8 bases from V and 14 bases from J, with 7 bases in between. This CDR3 contains 9 residues. CDR1 is LGHNT, CDR2 FRNRAP, per germline. CDR3 region: CASLGSLHF. CDR3 sequence (DNA): TGTGCTAGTTTGGGGTCCCTCCACTTT.

This clonotype was seen many times. The genes are TRBV10-1 and TRBJ2-1; D gene unclear. This CDR3 has 15 amino acids. Trimming left V 2 bases short and J 2 bases short, with 10 bases between. Looked up from germline, CDR1 is WNHNN and CDR2 is SYGVQD (reference sequence). The CDR3 DNA reads as TGCGCCAGCAGTGAGAGGCAGGCTCCCTACAATGAGCAGTTCTTC. Translated: CASSERQAPYNEQFF.

Note on this clonotype: One junction end does not reproduce the germline sequence, and a read error may be involved. The CDR3: CVSSLDSGRTEAFF. CDR3 DNA sequence: TGCGTCAGCAGCTTGGACTCGGGGCGCACTGAAGCTTTCTTT. The chain is built from TRBV5-1 and TRBJ1-1; D possibly corresponds to TRBD1 (5 bases). Germline V gene lookup returns CDR1 SGHRS and CDR2 YFSETQ. The CDR3 has 14 residues.

The sample holds many counts of this clonotype. The rearrangement uses TRBV11-2 and TRBJ1-2; D call uncertain. The CDR3 is 13 amino acids. Germline loops: CDR1 SGHAT, CDR2 FQNNGV. Deletions cut 3 bases from V and 1 base from J, with 6 bases between. DNA for the CDR3: TGTGCCAGCAGCTTCCGTCTTAACTATGGCTACACCTTC. Protein sequence: CASSFRLNYGYTF.

This clonotype was detected only a few times. CDR3 region: CASSQGSGGYEQYF. The CDR3 DNA is TGTGCCAGCAGCCAAGGTTCTGGGGGCTACGAGCAGTACTTC. The gene calls are TRBV4-2 and TRBJ2-7, with D perhaps matching TRBD1 or TRBD2 (5 bases each). Germline assignment: CDR1 LGHNA and CDR2 YNFKEQ. The CDR3 length is 14 residues. The V gene lost 1 base and the J gene lost 3 bases, with 10 bases spanning the gap.

This clonotype was observed at least ten times. The rearrangement joins TRBV7-9 to TRBJ1-1; D ambiguous. The CDR3 has 14 amino acids. Trimming shortened V by 4 bases and J by 0 bases, and 9 bases separated the two germline ends. Germline V lookup: CDR1 SEHNR, CDR2 FQNEAQ (reference sequence). Here the CDR3 reads CASSSKDMNTEAFF. The CDR3 DNA follows: TGTGCCAGCAGCTCAAAGGATATGAACACTGAAGCTTTCTTT.

This clonotype was seen ten or more times. The rearrangement links TRBV7-9 to TRBJ2-7; D gene uncertain. CDR1 and CDR2 (germline): SEHNR, FQNEAQ (reference sequence). The CDR3 is 15 residues long. Between the trimmed V and J ends, which lost 5 bases and 2 bases, there was a span of 16 bases. DNA of the CDR3: TGTGCCAGCAGCCTCAACCGGCCTGGAGCCTACGAGCAGTACTTC. Encoded protein: CASSLNRPGAYEQYF.

The rearrangement uses TRBV7-3 and TRBJ2-7; D is ambiguous. V lost 5 bases and J 6 bases, leaving 11 bases between the germline ends. CDR1 is SGHTA and CDR2 is FQGTGA in the germline V gene. The CDR3 length is 12 residues. The CDR3 protein is CASSPPSGEQYF. Written as DNA, the CDR3 is TGTGCCAGCAGCCCGCCCTCTGGCGAGCAGTACTTC.

A few counts support this clonotype. V gene TRBV2 combines with J gene TRBJ1-1; TRBD1 matches 8 bases. The length of the CDR3 is 14 residues. The junction had 11 bases not matched to a gene; V was cut back by 8 bases and J by 6 bases. Germline loops: CDR1 SNHLY, CDR2 FYNNEI. The DNA for the CDR3 is TGTGCCAGCGTTAGTACAGGGGGGAGGTCTGAAGCTTTCTTT. Translation: CASVSTGGRSEAFF. Filled out from reference TRBV2 and TRBJ1-1, the complete variable domain reads EPEVTQTPSHQVTQMGQEVILRCVPISNHLYFYWYRQILGQKVEFLVSFYNNEISEKSEIFDDQFSVERPDGSNFTLKIRSTKLEDSAMYFCASVSTGGRSEAFFGQGTRLTVV.

This clonotype has at least ten counts. The genes are TRBV29-1 and TRBJ2-3, with no clear D. Germline-derived CDR1 and CDR2 are SQVTM and ANQGSEA. This CDR3 has 14 residues. The ends were cut back, 4 bases at V and 0 bases at J, with 11 bases in the middle. The CDR3 reads CSVVWGTSTDTQYF. Written as DNA, the CDR3 is TGCAGCGTTGTTTGGGGTACGAGCACAGATACGCAGTATTTT.

The V call is TRBV6-6, the J call TRBJ1-4, with a weak D call TRBD1 (6 bases). CDR3 length: 14 amino acids. V lost 6 bases and J lost 0, with 8 bases in between. Germline CDR1 and CDR2: MNHNY and SVGAGI (reference sequence). This CDR3 reads CASSGTSTNEKLFF. Here the CDR3 DNA reads TGTGCCAGCAGCGGGACATCAACTAATGAAAAACTGTTTTTT.

This clonotype has at least ten counts. Mismatch with germline at one junction end may stem from a read error. The chain is built from TRBV30 and TRBJ1-1; 7 bases agree with TRBD1. The CDR3 is 15 amino acids. Germline V gives CDR1 GTSNPN, CDR2 SVGIG (reference sequence). The CDR3 spells CAWSRLGTVKTEAFF. The CDR3 DNA follows: TGTGCCTGGAGTCGACTCGGGACAGTGAAGACTGAAGCTTTCTTT.

The sample holds many counts of this clonotype. The chain is built from TRBV20-1 and TRBJ2-7; 10 bases are shared with TRBD2. This CDR3 is 15 amino acids long. From germline, CDR1 is DFQATT and CDR2 SNEGSKA (reference sequence). The junction had 8 bases not matched to a gene; V was cut back by 0 bases and J by 6 bases. CDR3: CSARDPSGGALEQYF. DNA for the CDR3: TGCAGTGCTAGAGATCCCAGCGGGGGGGCCCTCGAGCAGTACTTC.

In this sample, this clonotype turned up many times. The CDR3 region is CASTWGPFIYEQYF. The DNA for the CDR3 is TGTGCCAGCACCTGGGGCCCGTTTATCTACGAGCAGTACTTC. This chain uses TRBV6-1 with TRBJ2-7; weak D call: TRBD1 (5 bases). Trimming took off 7 bases at V and 3 bases at J, with 16 bases between the two ends. The germline V gene has CDR1 MNHNS and CDR2 SASEGT. The length of the CDR3 is 14 residues.

This clonotype was picked up many times. V gene TRBV6-1 combines with J gene TRBJ2-3, with a tentative D call TRBD2 (6 bases). The CDR3 runs to 13 residues. Looked up from germline, CDR1 is MNHNS and CDR2 is SASEGT. Trimming took off 5 bases at V and 1 base at J, with 7 bases between the two ends. CDR3 nucleotide sequence: TGTGCCAGCAGTTGGGGGGGCACAGATACGCAGTATTTT. Translation: CASSWGGTDTQYF.

This clonotype was detected a few times. The V call is TRBV6-6, the J call TRBJ2-3, with D perhaps TRBD1 (5 bases). The germline V and J ends were trimmed by 8 bases and 4 bases, with 10 bases remaining between them. CDR3 length: 12 residues. Germline V gene lookup returns CDR1 MNHNY and CDR2 SVGAGI (reference sequence). CDR3 coding DNA: TGTGCCAGCCGGTTAGGGGCAGATACGCAGTATTTT. Its translation: CASRLGADTQYF.